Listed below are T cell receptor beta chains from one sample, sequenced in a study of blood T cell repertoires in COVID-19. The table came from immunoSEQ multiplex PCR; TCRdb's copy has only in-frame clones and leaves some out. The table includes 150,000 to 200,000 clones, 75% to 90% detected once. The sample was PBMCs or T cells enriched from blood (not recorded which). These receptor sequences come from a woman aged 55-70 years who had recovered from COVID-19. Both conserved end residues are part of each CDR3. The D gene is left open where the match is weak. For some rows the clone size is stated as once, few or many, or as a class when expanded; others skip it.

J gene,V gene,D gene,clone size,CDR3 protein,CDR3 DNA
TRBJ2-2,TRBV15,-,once,CATSRGVLATNTGELFF,TGTGCCACCAGCAGAGGGGTTCTAGCGACGAACACCGGGGAGCTGTTTTTT
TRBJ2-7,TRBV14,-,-,CASSQYVGGREQYF,TGTGCCAGCAGCCAATATGTGGGGGGGCGCGAGCAGTACTTC
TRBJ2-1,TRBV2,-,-,CASTLVRARSNEQFF,TGTGCCAGCACCTTAGTGAGGGCTCGGTCGAATGAGCAGTTCTTC
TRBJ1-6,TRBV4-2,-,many,CASSQELNSPLHF,TGTGCCAGCAGCCAAGAATTAAATTCACCCCTCCACTTT
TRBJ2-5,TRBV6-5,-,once,CASIKRDQETQYF,TGTGCCAGCATTAAGAGGGACCAAGAGACCCAGTACTTC
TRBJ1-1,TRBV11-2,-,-,CASSLERSNTEAFF,TGTGCCAGCAGCTTAGAACGGTCTAACACTGAAGCTTTCTTT
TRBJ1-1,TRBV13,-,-,CASSPRAIPEAFF,TGTGCCAGCAGCCCCAGGGCGATCCCTGAAGCTTTCTTT
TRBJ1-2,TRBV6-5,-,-,CASSYGQNYGYTF,TGTGCCAGCAGTTATGGACAGAACTATGGCTACACCTTC
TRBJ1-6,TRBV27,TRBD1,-,CASSSGTGESPLHF,TGTGCCAGCAGTTCCGGGACAGGGGAGTCACCCCTCCACTTT
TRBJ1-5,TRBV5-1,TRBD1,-,CASSLGQGEQPQHF,TGCGCCAGCAGCCTTGGACAGGGGGAACAGCCCCAGCATTTT
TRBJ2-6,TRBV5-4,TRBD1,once,CASSLDRGLVGANVLTF,TGTGCCAGCAGCTTGGACAGGGGGTTGGTCGGGGCCAACGTCCTGACTTTC
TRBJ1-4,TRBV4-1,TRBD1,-,CASSPVGTGAEKLFF,TGCGCCAGCAGCCCGGTCGGGACAGGGGCCGAAAAACTGTTTTTT
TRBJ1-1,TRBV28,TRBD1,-,CASSLTGSVTEAFF,TGTGCCAGCAGTTTGACAGGGTCGGTCACTGAAGCTTTCTTT